The TCR beta chain described here comes from a study of T cell responses to AZD1222 COVID-19 vaccine. Germline CDR1 and CDR2: MGHDK and SYGVNS. V was clipped by 3 bases and J by 9 bases, with 12 bases between them. The CDR3 extends over 12 amino acids. Produced via immunoSEQ multiplex PCR; TCRdb's table is partial and in-frame only. There are fewer than 100,000 clones in the sample; around 87% occur only once, and about 8.4% lies in the top ten. This clone showed up just a few times. The rearrangement links TRBV25-1 to TRBJ2-7, with D maybe TRBD1 (5 bases). Source: peripheral blood, taken on day 0 of AZD1222 vaccination. The clonotype originates from an adult in good health. The DNA for the CDR3 is TGTGCCAGCAGTGAGCGACAGTCCCGGCAGTACTTC. Its protein is CASSERQSRQYF.